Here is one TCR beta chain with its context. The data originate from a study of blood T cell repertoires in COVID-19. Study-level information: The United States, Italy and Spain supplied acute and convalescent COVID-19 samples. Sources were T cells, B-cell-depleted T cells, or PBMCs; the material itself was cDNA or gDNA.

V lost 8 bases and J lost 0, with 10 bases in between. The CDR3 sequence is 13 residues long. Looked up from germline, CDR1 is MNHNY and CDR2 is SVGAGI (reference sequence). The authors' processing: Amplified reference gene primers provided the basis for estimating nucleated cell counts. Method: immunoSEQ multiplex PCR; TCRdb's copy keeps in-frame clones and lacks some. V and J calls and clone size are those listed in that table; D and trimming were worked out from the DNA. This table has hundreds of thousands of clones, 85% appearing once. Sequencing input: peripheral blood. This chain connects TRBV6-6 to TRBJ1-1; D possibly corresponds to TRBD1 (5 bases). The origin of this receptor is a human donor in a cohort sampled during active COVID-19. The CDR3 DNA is TGTGCCAGCGAGGACACCATGAACACTGAAGCTTTCTTT. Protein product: CASEDTMNTEAFF.